This T cell receptor (beta chain) was identified in a study of radiation and T cells in renal cell carcinoma. This CDR3 contains 17 residues. From germline, CDR1 is SGHKS and CDR2 YYEKEE (reference sequence). After removal of 0 bases from V and 10 bases from J, the junction contained 11 bases not matched to a gene. Libraries were prepared by immunoSEQ multiplex PCR; TCRdb keeps only in-frame clonotypes and omits some of them. The data contain 90,000 to 95,000 clones, 82% of them singletons. Specified time point: baseline pretreatment blood. Indicated treatment: 15 Gy SBRT to primary tumor, nephrectomy 4 weeks later.

The input for sequencing was blood, taken from a patient whose treatment included radiotherapy and nephrectomy. The rearrangement uses TRBV5-5 and TRBJ2-1; 12 bases align to TRBD1. The TCR originated in a man aged 55 to 69 with renal cell carcinoma. CDR3 sequence reads: CASSLASGQGAVREQFF. The CDR3 DNA reads TGTGCCAGCAGCTTGGCTTCGGGACAGGGGGCTGTGAGAGAGCAGTTCTTC.